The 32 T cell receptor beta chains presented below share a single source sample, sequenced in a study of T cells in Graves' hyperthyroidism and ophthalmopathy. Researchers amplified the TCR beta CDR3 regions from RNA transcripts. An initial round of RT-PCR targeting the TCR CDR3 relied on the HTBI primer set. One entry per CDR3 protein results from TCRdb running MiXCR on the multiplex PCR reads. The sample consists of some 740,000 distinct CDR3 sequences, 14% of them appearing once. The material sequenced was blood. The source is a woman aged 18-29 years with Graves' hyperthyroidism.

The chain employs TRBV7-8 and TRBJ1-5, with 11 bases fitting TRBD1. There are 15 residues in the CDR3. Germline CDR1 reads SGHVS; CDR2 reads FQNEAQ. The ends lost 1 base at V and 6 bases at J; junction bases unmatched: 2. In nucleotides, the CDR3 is TGTGCCAGCAGCTTAGGGACAGGGGGCGGTCAGCCCCAGCATTTT. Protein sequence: CASSLGTGGGQPQHF.

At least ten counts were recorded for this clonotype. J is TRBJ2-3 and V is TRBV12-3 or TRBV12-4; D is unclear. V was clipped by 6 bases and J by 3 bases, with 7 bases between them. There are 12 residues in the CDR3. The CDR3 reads CASRRFTDTQYF. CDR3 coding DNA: TGTGCCAGCAGGAGGTTTACAGATACGCAGTATTTT.

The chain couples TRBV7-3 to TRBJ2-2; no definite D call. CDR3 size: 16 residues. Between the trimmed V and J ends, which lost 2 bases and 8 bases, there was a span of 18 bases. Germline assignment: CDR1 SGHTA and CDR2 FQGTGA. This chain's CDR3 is CASSLVPLLGKGELFF. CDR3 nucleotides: TGTGCCAGCAGCTTAGTCCCCCTACTGGGCAAGGGGGAGCTGTTTTTT.

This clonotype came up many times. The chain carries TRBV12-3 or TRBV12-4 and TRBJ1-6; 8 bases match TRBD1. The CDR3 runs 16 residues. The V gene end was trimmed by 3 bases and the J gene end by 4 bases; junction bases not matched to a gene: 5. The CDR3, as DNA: TGTGCCAGCAGTTTGGCAGGGGGCGAGTATAATTCACCCCTCCACTTT. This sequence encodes CASSLAGGEYNSPLHF.

The CDR3 region is CASSRTGGAGTDTQYF. As DNA, the CDR3 is TGTGCCAGCAGCCGGACAGGGGGCGCTGGCACAGATACGCAGTATTTT. The V call is TRBV7-2, the J call TRBJ2-3, with 11 nucleotides matching TRBD1. Germline V gives CDR1 SGHTA, CDR2 FQGNSA. V lost 5 bases and J lost 1; bases outside the gene matches: 5. The CDR3 covers 16 residues. The variable domain in full, with the rest retrieved from reference TRBV7-2 and TRBJ2-3, is GAGVSQSPSNKVTEKGKDVELRCDPISGHTALYWYRQSLGQGLEFLIYFQGNSAPDKSGLPSDRFSAERTGGSVSTLTIQRTQQEDSAVYLCASSRTGGAGTDTQYFGPGTRLTVL.

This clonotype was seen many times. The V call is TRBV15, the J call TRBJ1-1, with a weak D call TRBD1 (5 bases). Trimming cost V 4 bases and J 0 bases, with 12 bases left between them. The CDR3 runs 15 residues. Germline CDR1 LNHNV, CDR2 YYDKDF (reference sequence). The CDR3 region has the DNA TGTGCCACCAGCACCAAGGGACGGCTGAACACTGAAGCTTTCTTT. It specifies CATSTKGRLNTEAFF.

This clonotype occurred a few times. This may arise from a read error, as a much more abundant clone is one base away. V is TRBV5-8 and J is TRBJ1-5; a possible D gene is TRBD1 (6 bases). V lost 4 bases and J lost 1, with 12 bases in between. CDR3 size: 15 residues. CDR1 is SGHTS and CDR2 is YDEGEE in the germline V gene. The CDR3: CASSRTGRSNQPQHF. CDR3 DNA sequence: TGTGCCAGCAGCCGTACAGGGCGCAGCAATCAGCCCCAGCATTTT. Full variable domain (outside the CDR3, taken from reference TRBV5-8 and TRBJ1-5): EAGVTQSPTHLIKTRGQQATLRCSPISGHTSVYWYQQALGLGLQFLLWYDEGEERNRGNFPPRFSGRQFPNYSSELNVNALELEDSALYLCASSRTGRSNQPQHFGDGTRLSIL.

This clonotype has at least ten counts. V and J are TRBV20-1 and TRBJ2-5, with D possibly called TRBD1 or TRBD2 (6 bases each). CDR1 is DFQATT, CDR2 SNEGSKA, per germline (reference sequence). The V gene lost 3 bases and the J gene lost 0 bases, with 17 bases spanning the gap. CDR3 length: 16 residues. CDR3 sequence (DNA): TGCAGTGCTAGCGGGAGAGGTTGGGGGCACCAAGAGACCCAGTACTTC. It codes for CSASGRGWGHQETQYF.

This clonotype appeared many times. The CDR3 region has the DNA TGTGCCAGCAGCCAAGATGTGCGGGCGGGGCCCTACGAGCAGTACTTC. Translation gives CASSQDVRAGPYEQYF. This chain connects TRBV3-2 to TRBJ2-7; TRBD2, the table's D call, lacks a check against the DNA. TRBV3-2 is recorded as a pseudogene. There are 16 residues in the CDR3.

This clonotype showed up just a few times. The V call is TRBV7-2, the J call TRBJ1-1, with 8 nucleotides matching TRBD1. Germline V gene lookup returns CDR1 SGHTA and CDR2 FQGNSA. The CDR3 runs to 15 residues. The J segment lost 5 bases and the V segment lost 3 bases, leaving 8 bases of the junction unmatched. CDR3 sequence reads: CASSLSDRVGTEAFF. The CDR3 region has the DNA TGTGCCAGCAGCTTGTCGGACAGGGTGGGGACTGAAGCTTTCTTT.

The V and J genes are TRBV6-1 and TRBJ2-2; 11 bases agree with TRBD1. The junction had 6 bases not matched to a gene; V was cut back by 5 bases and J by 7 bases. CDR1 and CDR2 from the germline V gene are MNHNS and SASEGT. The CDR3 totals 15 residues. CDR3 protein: CASSQDRGLGGELFF. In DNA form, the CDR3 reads TGTGCCAGCAGTCAGGACAGGGGGCTTGGCGGGGAGCTGTTTTTT.

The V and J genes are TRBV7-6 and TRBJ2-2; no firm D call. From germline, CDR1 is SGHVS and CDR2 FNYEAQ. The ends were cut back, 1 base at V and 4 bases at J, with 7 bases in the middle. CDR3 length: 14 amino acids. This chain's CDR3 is CASSLEPFTGELFF. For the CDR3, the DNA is TGTGCCAGCAGCTTAGAACCTTTCACCGGGGAGCTGTTTTTT.

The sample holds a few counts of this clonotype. The CDR3 loop is CATSDSTGVSYNEQFF. The CDR3 DNA sequence: TGTGCCACCAGTGACTCTACAGGGGTATCCTACAATGAGCAGTTCTTC. The chain employs TRBV24-1 and TRBJ2-1; 7 bases align to TRBD1. Germline lookup yields CDR1 KGHDR and CDR2 SFDVKD. The V segment lost 4 bases and the J segment 1 base; nucleotides outside the gene matches: 6. This CDR3 is built from 16 residues.

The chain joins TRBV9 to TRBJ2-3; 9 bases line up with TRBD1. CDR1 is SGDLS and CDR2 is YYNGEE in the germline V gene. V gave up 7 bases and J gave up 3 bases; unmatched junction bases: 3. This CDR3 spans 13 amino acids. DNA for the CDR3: TGTGCCAGCGGACAGGGGTTAACAGATACGCAGTATTTT. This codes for CASGQGLTDTQYF.

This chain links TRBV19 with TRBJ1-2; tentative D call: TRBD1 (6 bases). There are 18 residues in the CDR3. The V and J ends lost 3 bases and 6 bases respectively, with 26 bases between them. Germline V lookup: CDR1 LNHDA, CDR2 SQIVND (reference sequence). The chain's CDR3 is CASSIYPGNRASKDGYTF. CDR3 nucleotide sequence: TGTGCCAGTAGTATCTATCCCGGGAACAGGGCAAGTAAGGATGGCTACACCTTC.

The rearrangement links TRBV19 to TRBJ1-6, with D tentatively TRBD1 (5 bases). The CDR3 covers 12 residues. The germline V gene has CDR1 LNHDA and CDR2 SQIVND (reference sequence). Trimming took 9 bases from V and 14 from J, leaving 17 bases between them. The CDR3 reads CASSTGGGSLHF. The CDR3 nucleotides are TGTGCCAGCTCAACCGGCGGGGGGTCCCTCCACTTT.

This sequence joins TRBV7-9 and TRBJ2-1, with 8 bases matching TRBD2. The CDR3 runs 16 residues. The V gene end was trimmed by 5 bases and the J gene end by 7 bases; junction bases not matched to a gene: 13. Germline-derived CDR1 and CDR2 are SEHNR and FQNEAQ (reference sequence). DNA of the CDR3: TGTGCCAGCAGCCTCCTCTGGGCGGGAGGCGATAATGAGCAGTTCTTC. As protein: CASSLLWAGGDNEQFF.

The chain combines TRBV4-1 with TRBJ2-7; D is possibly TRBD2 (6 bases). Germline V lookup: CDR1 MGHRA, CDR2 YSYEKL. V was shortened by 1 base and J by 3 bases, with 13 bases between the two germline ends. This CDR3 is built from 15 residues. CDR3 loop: CASSQAGVSVYEQYF. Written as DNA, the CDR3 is TGCGCCAGCAGCCAAGCGGGAGTCTCTGTCTACGAGCAGTACTTC.

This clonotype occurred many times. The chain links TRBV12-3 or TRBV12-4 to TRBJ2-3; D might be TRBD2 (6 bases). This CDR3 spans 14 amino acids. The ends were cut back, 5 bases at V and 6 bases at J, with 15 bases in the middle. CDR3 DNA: TGTGCCAGCAGTCTGACTAGTACTTCGGATACGCAGTATTTT. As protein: CASSLTSTSDTQYF.

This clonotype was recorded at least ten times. DNA for the CDR3: TGTGCCAGCAGCTTAAGCCTAGGCGGGAACACCGGGGAGCTGTTTTTT. Protein: CASSLSLGGNTGELFF. J is TRBJ2-2 and V is TRBV7-2; D not certain. The V and J ends lost 2 bases and 1 base respectively, with 11 bases between them. CDR3 length equals 16 residues. Germline CDR1 is SGHTA and CDR2 is FQGNSA.

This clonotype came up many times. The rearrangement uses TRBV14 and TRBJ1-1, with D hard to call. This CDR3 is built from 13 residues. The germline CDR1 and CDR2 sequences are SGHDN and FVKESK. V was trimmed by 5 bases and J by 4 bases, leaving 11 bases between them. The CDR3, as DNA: TGTGCCAGCAGCTTCCTTCTGGCCACTGAAGCTTTCTTT. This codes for CASSFLLATEAFF.

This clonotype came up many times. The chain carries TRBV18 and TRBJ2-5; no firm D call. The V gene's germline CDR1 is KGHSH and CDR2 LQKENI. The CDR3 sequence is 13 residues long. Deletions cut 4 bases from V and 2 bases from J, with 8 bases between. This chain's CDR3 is CASSRVQQETQYF. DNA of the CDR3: TGTGCCAGCTCACGGGTACAACAAGAGACCCAGTACTTC.

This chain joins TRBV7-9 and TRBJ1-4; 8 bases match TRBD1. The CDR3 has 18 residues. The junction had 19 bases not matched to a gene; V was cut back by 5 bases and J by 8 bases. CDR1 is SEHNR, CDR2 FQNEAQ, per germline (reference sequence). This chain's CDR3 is CASSGSGTGYGWREKLFF. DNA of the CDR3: TGTGCCAGCAGCGGGTCCGGGACAGGCTACGGCTGGAGGGAAAAACTGTTTTTT.

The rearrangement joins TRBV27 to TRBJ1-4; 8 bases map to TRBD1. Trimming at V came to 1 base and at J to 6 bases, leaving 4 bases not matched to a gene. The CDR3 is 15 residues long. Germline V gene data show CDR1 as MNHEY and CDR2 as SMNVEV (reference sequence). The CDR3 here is CASSLWAGGDEKLFF. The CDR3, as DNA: TGTGCCAGCAGTTTATGGGCAGGGGGCGATGAAAAACTGTTTTTT. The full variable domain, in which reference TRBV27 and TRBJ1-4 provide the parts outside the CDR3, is EAQVTQNPRYLITVTGKKLTVTCSQNMNHEYMSWYRQDPGLGLRQIYYSMNVEVTDKGDVPEGYKVSRKEKRNFPLILESPSPNQTSLYFCASSLWAGGDEKLFFGSGTQLSVL.

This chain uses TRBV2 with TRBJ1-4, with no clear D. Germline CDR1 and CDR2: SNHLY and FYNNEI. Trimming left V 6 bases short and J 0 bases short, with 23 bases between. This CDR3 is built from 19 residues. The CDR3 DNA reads TGTGCCAGCAGGGCGGACGGTGGAGGCGTACTATCAACTAATGAAAAACTGTTTTTT. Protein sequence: CASRADGGGVLSTNEKLFF.

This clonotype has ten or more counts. The chain's CDR3 is CASSVEAGEQYF. CDR3 coding DNA: TGTGCCAGCAGCGTCGAAGCGGGGGAGCAGTACTTC. The V call is TRBV9, the J call TRBJ2-7; 7 bases match TRBD2. Trimming removed 2 bases from V and 7 bases from J; junction bases left unmatched: 3. The CDR3 covers 12 residues. Germline V gene sequence: CDR1 SGDLS, CDR2 YYNGEE.

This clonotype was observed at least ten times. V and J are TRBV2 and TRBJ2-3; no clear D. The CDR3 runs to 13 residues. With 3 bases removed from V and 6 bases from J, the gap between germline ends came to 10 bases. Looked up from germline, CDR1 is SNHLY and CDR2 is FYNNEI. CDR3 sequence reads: CASSDGSRDTQYF. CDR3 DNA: TGTGCCAGCAGTGACGGGTCTCGGGATACGCAGTATTTT.

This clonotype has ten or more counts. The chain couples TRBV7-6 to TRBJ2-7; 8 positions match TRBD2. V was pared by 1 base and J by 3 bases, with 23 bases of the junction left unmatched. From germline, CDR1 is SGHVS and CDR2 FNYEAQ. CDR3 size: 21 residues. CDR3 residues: CASSLGPGRGGWRNTDYEQYF. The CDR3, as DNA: TGTGCCAGCAGCTTAGGGCCCGGTCGGGGGGGATGGCGAAACACAGACTACGAGCAGTACTTC.

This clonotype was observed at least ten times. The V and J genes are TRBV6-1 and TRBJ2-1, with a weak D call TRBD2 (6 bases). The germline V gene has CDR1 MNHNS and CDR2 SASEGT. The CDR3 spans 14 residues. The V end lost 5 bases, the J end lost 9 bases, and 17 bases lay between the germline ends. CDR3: CASSRKAGWGEQFF. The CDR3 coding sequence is TGTGCCAGCAGTCGGAAAGCGGGTTGGGGTGAGCAGTTCTTC.

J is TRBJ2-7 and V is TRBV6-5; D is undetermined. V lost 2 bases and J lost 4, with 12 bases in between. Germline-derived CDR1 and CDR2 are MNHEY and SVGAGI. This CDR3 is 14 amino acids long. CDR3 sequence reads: CASSYNARAYEQYF. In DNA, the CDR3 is TGTGCCAGCAGTTACAACGCCAGAGCTTACGAGCAGTACTTC.

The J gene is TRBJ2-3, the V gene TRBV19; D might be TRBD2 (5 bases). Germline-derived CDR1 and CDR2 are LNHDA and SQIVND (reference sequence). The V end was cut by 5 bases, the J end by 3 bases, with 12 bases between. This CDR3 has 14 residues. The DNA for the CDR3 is TGTGCCAGTAGTTTTTGGACTCGAACAGATACGCAGTATTTT. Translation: CASSFWTRTDTQYF.

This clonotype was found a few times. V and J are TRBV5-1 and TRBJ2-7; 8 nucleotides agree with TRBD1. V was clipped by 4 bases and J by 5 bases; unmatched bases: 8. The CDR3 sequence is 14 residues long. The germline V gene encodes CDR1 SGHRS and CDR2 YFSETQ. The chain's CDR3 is CASSPRDRRHEQYF. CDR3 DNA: TGCGCCAGCAGCCCCCGGGACAGGCGTCACGAGCAGTACTTC.